The clone carrying this T cell receptor beta chain appeared once. Trimming took off 8 bases at V and 2 bases at J, with 12 bases between the two ends. CDR3 length: 14 residues. From germline, CDR1 is SGHTA and CDR2 FQGNSA. These data are taken from a study of blood T cell repertoires in COVID-19. Overall study context: Samples representing acute and convalescent COVID-19 were sourced from the United States, Italy and Spain. Sources were T cells, B-cell-depleted T cells, or PBMCs; the material itself was cDNA or gDNA.

Authors' analysis steps: Cell counts per sample came from amplifying reference gene primers. The data were produced by immunoSEQ multiplex PCR, yet TCRdb's version contains in-frame clones alone and is incomplete. V and J calls and clone size are given by that table; D and trimming were obtained from the DNA. Of 290,000 or so clones listed, 85% are singletons. Source material: peripheral blood. The source of this sequence is a man aged 45-65 years with active or convalescent COVID-19. This chain uses TRBV7-2 with TRBJ2-2, with D perhaps TRBD1 (6 bases). CDR3: CASGTGPNTGELFF. The CDR3 nucleotides are TGTGCCAGCGGAACAGGGCCCAACACCGGGGAGCTGTTTTTT. The full variable domain, completed using reference TRBV7-2 and TRBJ2-2, is GAGVSQSPSNKVTEKGKDVELRCDPISGHTALYWYRQSLGQGLEFLIYFQGNSAPDKSGLPSDRFSAERTGGSVSTLTIQRTQQEDSAVYLCASGTGPNTGELFFGEGSRLTVL.